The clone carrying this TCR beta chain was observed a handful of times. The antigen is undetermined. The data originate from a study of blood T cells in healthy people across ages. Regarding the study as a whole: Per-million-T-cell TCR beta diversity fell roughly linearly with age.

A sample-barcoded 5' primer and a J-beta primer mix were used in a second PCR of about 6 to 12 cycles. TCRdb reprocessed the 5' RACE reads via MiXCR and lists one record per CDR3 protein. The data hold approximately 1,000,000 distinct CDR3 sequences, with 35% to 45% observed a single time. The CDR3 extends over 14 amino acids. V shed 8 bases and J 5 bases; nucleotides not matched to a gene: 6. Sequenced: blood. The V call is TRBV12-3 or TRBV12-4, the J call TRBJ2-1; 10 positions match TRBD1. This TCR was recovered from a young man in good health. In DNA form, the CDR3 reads TGTGCCAGCGGCCGGGACAGGGGAAACAATGAGCAGTTCTTC. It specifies CASGRDRGNNEQFF.